This T cell receptor beta chain was documented in a study of blood T cell repertoires in COVID-19 (TCRdb year 2020). Notes on the research overall: The collaborator samples originated in the United States, Italy and Spain and spanned the acute and convalescent phases of COVID-19. The prospective study material was composed of cDNA or gDNA derived from T cells, B-cell-depleted T cells, or PBMCs. Subjects who had been exposed to COVID-19, were actively infected with it, or had recovered from it provided the deeply sampled blood TCRbeta repertoires that made up the dataset. A freely available public database, intended as a resource for researchers studying the immune response to SARS-CoV-2, is where the repertoires were released. The samples were drawn from two sources: the first 160 participants of the ongoing ImmuneRACE study, and 1,200 or so subjects contributed by 6 global collaborators. Nearly every sample came with metadata listing a de-identified subject ID, COVID-19 status, age in years and sex. Where available, HLA class I and class II types were obtained from metadata supplied by the sample provider rather than from assay-based typing. Here is what the overall study found, with its caveats: The quantity of clinical and demographic metadata differed by source and by participant and was supplied without curation.

The immunoSEQ Assay, a bias-controlled multiplex PCR, was used to amplify TCRbeta CDR3 regions from genomic DNA. Regarding the original processing steps: The number of nucleated cells in each sample was estimated by amplification of reference gene primers within the assay. To quantify the absolute abundance of each unique TCRbeta CDR3 rearrangement, sequence reads were collapsed and filtered. For each sample, productive Simpson clonality was calculated as the square root of Simpson's diversity index over productive rearrangements. TCRdb's version of the immuneACCESS table is confined to in-frame rearrangements and falls short of the full clone set. An unresolved V gene accounts for under half of the shortfall where checked; the remainder is of unknown origin. The V and J calls and clone size come from that table; D and trimming were worked out from the DNA. Within this sample are 180,000 or so clones, with approximately 83% of them counted one time only. The ten largest clonotypes hold 2.6% of the sample.

The collaborating institutions used their own protocols to collect whole blood in K2EDTA tubes. Collaborator samples were shipped for TCRbeta analysis as frozen whole blood, isolated PBMCs, or DNA extracted from either sample type. To note about this clone: What this receptor recognizes is not known. No much larger clone is present one base from it, and per-base qualities are unavailable.

Taken from cysteine to phenylalanine, the CDR3 has 12 residues. CDR3 DNA only is kept here, 36 bases in frame from base 1. V is reduced by 0 bases and J by 6 bases, leaving a spacing of 8 bases between them. CDR1 and CDR2 are drawn from the germline V gene (reference sequence): GTSNPN, SVGIG. This receptor was identified in a human donor with acute or convalescent COVID-19. The donor label of this sample is uncertain. Sequenced sample: peripheral blood. Rearrangement joined TRBV30 to TRBJ1-2; confidence is insufficient to name the D gene. The base sequence is TGTGCCTGGAGTGTAGCCGGTAATGGCTACACCTTC. This gives the protein CAWSVAGNGYTF.